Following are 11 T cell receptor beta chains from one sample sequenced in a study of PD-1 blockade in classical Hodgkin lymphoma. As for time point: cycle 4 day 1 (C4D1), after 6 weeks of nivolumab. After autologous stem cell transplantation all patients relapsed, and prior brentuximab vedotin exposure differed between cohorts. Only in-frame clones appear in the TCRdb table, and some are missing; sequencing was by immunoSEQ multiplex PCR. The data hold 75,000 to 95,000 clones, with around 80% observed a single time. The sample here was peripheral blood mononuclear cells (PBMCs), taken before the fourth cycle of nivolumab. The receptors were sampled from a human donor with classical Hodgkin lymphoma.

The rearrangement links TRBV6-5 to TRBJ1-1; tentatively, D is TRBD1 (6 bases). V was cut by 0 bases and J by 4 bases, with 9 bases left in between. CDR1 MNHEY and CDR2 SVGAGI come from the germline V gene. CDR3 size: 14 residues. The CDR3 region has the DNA TGTGCCAGCAGTTACTCCGGAGGGGGCACTGAAGCTTTCTTT. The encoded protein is CASSYSGGGTEAFF.

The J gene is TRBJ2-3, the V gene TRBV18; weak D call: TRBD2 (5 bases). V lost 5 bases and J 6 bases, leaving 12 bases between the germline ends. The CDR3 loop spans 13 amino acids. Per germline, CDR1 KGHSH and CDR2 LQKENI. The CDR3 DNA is TGTGCCAGCTCAACGGGGAAGGTCGATACGCAGTATTTT. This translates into CASSTGKVDTQYF.

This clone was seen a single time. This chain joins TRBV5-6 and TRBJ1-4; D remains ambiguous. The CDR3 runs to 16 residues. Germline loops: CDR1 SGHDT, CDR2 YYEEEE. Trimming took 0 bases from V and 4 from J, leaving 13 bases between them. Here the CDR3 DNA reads TGTGCCAGCAGCTTGGTGGGCCGCCCCGTTAATGAAAAACTGTTTTTT. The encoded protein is CASSLVGRPVNEKLFF.

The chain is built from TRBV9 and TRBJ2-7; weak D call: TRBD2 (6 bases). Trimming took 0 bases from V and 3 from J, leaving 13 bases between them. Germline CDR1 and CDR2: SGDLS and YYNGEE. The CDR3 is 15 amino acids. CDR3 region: CASSVADSGLYEQYF. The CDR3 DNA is TGTGCCAGCAGCGTAGCTGATAGCGGTCTCTACGAGCAGTACTTC.

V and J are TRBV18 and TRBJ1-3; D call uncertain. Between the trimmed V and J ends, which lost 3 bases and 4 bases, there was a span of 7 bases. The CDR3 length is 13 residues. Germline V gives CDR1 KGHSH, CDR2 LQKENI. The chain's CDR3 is CASSPGGGNTIYF. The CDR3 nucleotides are TGTGCCAGCTCACCCGGAGGGGGAAACACCATATATTTT.

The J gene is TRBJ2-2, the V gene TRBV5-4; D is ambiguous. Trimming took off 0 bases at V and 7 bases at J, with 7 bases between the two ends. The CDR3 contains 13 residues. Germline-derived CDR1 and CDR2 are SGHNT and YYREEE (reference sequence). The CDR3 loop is CASSLVFGGELFF. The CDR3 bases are TGTGCCAGCAGCTTGGTTTTTGGCGGGGAGCTGTTTTTT.

The CDR3 here is CASSPPSSSSYNEQFF. CDR3 bases: TGCGCCAGCAGCCCACCAAGCAGCAGCTCCTACAATGAGCAGTTCTTC. The rearrangement uses TRBV5-1 and TRBJ2-1; D remains ambiguous. With 4 bases removed from V and 0 bases from J, the gap between germline ends came to 14 bases. The CDR3 runs 16 residues. Germline values: CDR1 SGHRS, CDR2 YFSETQ.

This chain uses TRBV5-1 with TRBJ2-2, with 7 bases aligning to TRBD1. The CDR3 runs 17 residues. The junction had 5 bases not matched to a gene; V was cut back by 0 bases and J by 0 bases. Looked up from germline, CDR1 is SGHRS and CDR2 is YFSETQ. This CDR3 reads CASSLVQGVPNTGELFF. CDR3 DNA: TGCGCCAGCAGCTTGGTTCAGGGGGTACCGAACACCGGGGAGCTGTTTTTT.

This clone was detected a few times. The CDR3 nucleotides are TGTGCCAGCAGCCCACAAGCAGGGCACGGACAGCCCCAGCATTTT. Its translation: CASSPQAGHGQPQHF. The rearrangement links TRBV7-2 to TRBJ1-5; TRBD1 might be the D (5 bases). CDR1 SGHTA and CDR2 FQGNSA come from the germline V gene. Trimming removed 5 bases at V and 7 bases at J, with 18 bases between. This CDR3 has 15 residues.

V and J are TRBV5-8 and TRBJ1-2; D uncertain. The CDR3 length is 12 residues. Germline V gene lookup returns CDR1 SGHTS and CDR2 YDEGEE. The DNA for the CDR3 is TGTGCGACCAGGCGGACTAACTATGGCTACACCTTC. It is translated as CATRRTNYGYTF.

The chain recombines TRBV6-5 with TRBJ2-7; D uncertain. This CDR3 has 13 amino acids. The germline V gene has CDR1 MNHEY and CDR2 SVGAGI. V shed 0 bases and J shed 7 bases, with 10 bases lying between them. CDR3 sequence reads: CASSYSGAGEQYF. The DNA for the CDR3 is TGTGCCAGCAGTTACTCGGGCGCCGGGGAGCAGTACTTC.